This T cell receptor (beta chain) emerged from a study of Graves' ophthalmopathy and Graves' hyperthyroidism (dated by TCRdb to the late 2010s). Background for the entire study: Peripheral blood was collected at initial diagnosis, before any treatment. In five or six hyperthyroidism patients, the T-cell repertoire of thyroid tissue was compared with the T-cell repertoire of blood. In total, some 140 blood samples were TCR-sequenced: around 42 ophthalmopathy, some 75 hyperthyroidism and approximately 17 hyperthyroidism-to-ophthalmopathy patients. To explore V-J signatures distinguishing ophthalmopathy from hyperthyroidism, a discovery set of about a hundred patients (roughly 42 ophthalmopathy, some 55 stable hyperthyroidism) was enrolled. The study used signatures of the TCR beta repertoire to tell Graves' ophthalmopathy apart from Graves' hyperthyroidism and to predict which patients would progress to ophthalmopathy. An independent validation cohort comprised fewer than 20 hyperthyroidism patients and about 16 patients who later progressed from hyperthyroidism to ophthalmopathy. The approximately 98 discovery patients were randomly divided into training and test sets at a 7:3 ratio. Following sample collection, hyperthyroidism patients were given methimazole at a starting dose of 30 mg daily, and ophthalmopathy patients were given high-dose intravenous methylprednisolone. Findings and caveats that apply to the study as a whole: Sample size was not predetermined statistically, and investigators were not blinded to group allocation. Most of the expanded thyroid clonotypes with a frequency above 0.001 were also detected in blood, and it was suggested that the thyroid immune response may be reflected by blood repertoires. Ophthalmopathy was separated from stable hyperthyroidism by the 13-signature model with more than 85% sensitivity and about 81% specificity in cross-validation and with 80%/75% in the test set. In validation, the model predicted ophthalmopathy progression with more than 70% sensitivity and approximately 75% specificity; some 13 predicted patients were CT-confirmed with GO in a median of about 7.1 months.

For repertoire sequencing, TCR beta CDR3 regions were amplified from RNA transcripts. HTBI primers and the Qiagen OneStep RT-PCR kit were used in a first-round RT-PCR, which was followed by a second-round multiplex PCR, size selection and purification. Libraries were sequenced paired-end with 100 bp reads on an Illumina HiSeq2000. The authors' analysis ran thus. SOAPnuke was used to process the reads, removing any read that contained adapters or uncalled bases, had a mean Phred below 15, or lacked an exact match to the constant primer or identifier. High-quality paired reads were merged with COPE v1.2.5. Unique nucleotide sequences were defined as clonotypes and aligned to IMGT TRB V, D and J references using MiTCR v1.1. The analysis was limited to V-J combinations with a frequency above 0.0001, which together covered 99.2% of repertoires. A TCR clonal expansion and chaos score per V-J combination was defined as the ratio of F50 clonal expansion to chaos observed in the TCRdist matrix. Welch's t-statistics and random forest were used to narrow the features down to more than 10 V-J combinations, which were then fed into a naive Bayes classifier. Thyroid-blood repertoire similarity was quantified with the Morisita-Horn index. TCRdb redid the processing of the public reads, applying fastp at Q25 and MiXCR, and retained in-frame beta chains. A single entry per CDR3 protein holds the most common genes and DNA from its merged rows. The V and J calls shown here were made by TCRdb, not taken from the authors' results. The sample includes roughly 230,000 distinct CDR3 sequences, with roughly 21% observed a single time. The ten top clones hold 43% of the sample.

The ophthalmopathy patients had moderately to severely active disease, with a Clinical Activity Score of 3 or higher, a NOSPECS grade of 4 or higher, and a disease duration of less than 3 months. Patients were excluded if they had other autoimmune diseases, uncontrolled infections, pregnancy or lactation. Diagnosis was based on clinical symptoms, serum thyroxine, TRAb, thyroid ultrasound and orbital computed tomography. Using Ficoll-Paque density gradient centrifugation, PBMCs were isolated from about 9.2 ml of fresh peripheral blood. Total RNA was extracted with Trizol reagent and quality-checked on an Agilent 2100 Bioanalyzer. This clonotype was seen repeatedly, ten times or more. The antigen this receptor binds is unknown. No base quality values were provided; no much bigger clone lies one nucleotide off. The sequencing sample was made of peripheral blood. The sequence came from a woman between 45 and 60 years old with Graves' ophthalmopathy. Donor details come from another sample of the same person, matched by shared clones.

The CDR3: CASSYYPPHEQYF. The nucleotide sequence is given as TGTGCCAGCAGTTACTACCCTCCCCACGAGCAGTACTTC. Recombination linked TRBV6-2 or TRBV6-3 to TRBJ2-7, with the D gene uncertain. V and J are truncated by 1 base and 5 bases respectively, leaving an intervening sequence of 9 bases. The CDR3 covers 13 residues, taking in both the cysteine and the phenylalanine. The CDR3 DNA has 39 bases and is translated from base 1. Via the germline V gene, CDR1 is MNHEY and CDR2 SVGEGT.